This note documents a single T cell receptor beta chain sequence. Its target is unknown. The sample belongs to a study of response to subunit inactivated influenza vaccine. Study-level findings and limits: The authors offered the suggestion that each seasonal influenza vaccination recruits few new T cells.

TCRdb processed the RT-PCR reads anew with MiXCR; each CDR3 protein has one entry. The sample yields about 190,000 distinct CDR3 sequences, roughly an eighth seen once. V dropped 3 bases and J dropped 3; count of bases not matched to a gene: 10. Germline V gives CDR1 DFQATT, CDR2 SNEGSKA (reference sequence). This CDR3 comprises 16 residues. This sequence was found in a man over 45 who received an inactivated influenza vaccine. The rearrangement uses TRBV20-1 and TRBJ2-7, with 11 nucleotides matching TRBD2. The starting material was CD8+ T cells sorted from PBMCs, obtained about 5 days after vaccination. The CDR3 DNA follows: TGCAGTGCTAGGGATGTAGCGGGAGGGGATAACTACGAGCAGTACTTC. Amino acid sequence: CSARDVAGGDNYEQYF.